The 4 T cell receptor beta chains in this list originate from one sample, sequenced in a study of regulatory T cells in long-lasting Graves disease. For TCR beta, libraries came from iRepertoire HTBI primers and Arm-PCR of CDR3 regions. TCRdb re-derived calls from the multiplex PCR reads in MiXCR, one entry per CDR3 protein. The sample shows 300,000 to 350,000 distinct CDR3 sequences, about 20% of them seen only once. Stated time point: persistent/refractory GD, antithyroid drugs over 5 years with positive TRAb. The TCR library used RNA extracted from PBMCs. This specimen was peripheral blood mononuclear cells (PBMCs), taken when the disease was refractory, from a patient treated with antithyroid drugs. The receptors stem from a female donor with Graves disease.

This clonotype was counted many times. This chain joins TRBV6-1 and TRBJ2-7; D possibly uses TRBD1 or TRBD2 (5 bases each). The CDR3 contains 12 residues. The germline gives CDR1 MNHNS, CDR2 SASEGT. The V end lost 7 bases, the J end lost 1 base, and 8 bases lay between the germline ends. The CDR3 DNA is TGTGCCAGCAAAGGGGAGTCCTACGAGCAGTACTTC. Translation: CASKGESYEQYF.

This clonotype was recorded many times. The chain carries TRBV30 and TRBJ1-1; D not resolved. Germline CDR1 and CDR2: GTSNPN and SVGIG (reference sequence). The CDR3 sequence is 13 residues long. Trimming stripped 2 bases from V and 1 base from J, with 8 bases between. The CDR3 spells CAWSLSWNTEAFF. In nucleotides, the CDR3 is TGTGCCTGGAGTTTGAGTTGGAACACTGAAGCTTTCTTT.

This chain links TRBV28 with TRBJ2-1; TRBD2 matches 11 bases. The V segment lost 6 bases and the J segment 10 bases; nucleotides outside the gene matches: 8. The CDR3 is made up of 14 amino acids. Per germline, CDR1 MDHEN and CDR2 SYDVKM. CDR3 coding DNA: TGTGCCAGCAGGGTAGCGGGAGGGGATTGGGAGCAGTTCTTC. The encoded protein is CASRVAGGDWEQFF. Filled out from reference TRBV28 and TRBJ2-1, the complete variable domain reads DVKVTQSSRYLVKRTGEKVFLECVQDMDHENMFWYRQDPGLGLRLIYFSYDVKMKEKGDIPEGYSVSREKKERFSLILESASTNQTSMYLCASRVAGGDWEQFFGPGTRLTVL.

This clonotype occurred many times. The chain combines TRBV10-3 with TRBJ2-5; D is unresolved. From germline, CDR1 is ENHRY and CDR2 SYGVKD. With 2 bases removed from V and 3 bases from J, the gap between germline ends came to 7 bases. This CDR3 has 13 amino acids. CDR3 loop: CAISEGRKETQYF. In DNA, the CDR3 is TGTGCCATCAGTGAGGGTAGAAAAGAGACCCAGTACTTC.